This T cell receptor (beta chain) was profiled in a study of shared T cell receptors in the human thymus. In regard to this clone: Germline and junction disagree at one end, which may indicate a read error. At the DNA level, this CDR3 is encoded by other sequences in the same sample as well.

This table comes from immunoSEQ multiplex PCR, and its TCRdb copy is limited to in-frame clones, with some not included. The data contain hundreds of thousands of clones, roughly 86% of them singletons. Looked up from germline, CDR1 is MDHEN and CDR2 is SYDVKM. The CDR3 is 10 residues long. The same sample was also studied in work on human thymus T cells. That report adds: Related research has reported that thymic repertoires overlap highly among unrelated individuals.

Sequenced: thymocytes. The clonotype originates from a boy in the first two years of life with a congenital heart defect. The V gene is TRBV28, the J gene TRBJ2-1; D is uncertain. The DNA for the CDR3 is TGTGCCAGCTCCTCCAATGAGCAGTTCTTC. It is translated as CASSSNEQFF.